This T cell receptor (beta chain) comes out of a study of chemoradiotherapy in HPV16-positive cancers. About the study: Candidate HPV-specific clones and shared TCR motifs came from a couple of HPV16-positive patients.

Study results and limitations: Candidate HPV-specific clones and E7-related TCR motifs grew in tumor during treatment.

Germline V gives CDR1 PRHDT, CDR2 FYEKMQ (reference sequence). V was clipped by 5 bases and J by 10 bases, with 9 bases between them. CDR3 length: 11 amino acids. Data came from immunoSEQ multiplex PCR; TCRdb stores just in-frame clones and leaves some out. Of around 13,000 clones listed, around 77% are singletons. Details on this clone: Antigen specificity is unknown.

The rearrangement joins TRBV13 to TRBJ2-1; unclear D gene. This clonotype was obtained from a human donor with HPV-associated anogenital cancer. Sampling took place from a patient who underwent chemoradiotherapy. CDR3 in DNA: TGTGCCAGCAGCCTGGTCGGGGAGCAGTTCTTC. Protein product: CASSLVGEQFF.